This TCR beta chain was identified in a study of siplizumab effects on memory and regulatory T cells. Study-wide results and limits: The naive T cell population seemed more diverse than memory cells and seemed a major contributor to the alloresponse. The Treg-derived share of mappable alloreactive CD4+ clones averaged 68.8% with siplizumab and 26.9% in controls. Suppression by proliferating Tregs derived from siplizumab cultures was not verified.

Trimming removed 3 bases at V and 7 bases at J, with 12 bases between. There are 13 residues in the CDR3. Per the germline V gene, CDR1 is LNHDA and CDR2 is SQIVND (reference sequence). In its sample, this clone was seen once. Its specificity is unknown. Profiled with immunoSEQ multiplex PCR; TCRdb holds only in-frame clones, not every one. The sample carries tens of thousands of clones, 91% recorded once. This receptor was identified in a human donor in good health. This sequence joins TRBV19 and TRBJ1-1, with D unresolved. Sequences were obtained from CD8+ T cells sorted from blood. The CDR3 reads CASSMGRFVEAFF. CDR3 coding DNA: TGTGCCAGTAGTATGGGTAGGTTTGTTGAAGCTTTCTTT.